This T cell receptor (beta chain) is drawn from a study of blood T cell repertoires in COVID-19. Germline values: CDR1 LNHDA, CDR2 SQIVND (reference sequence). V lost 1 base and J 5 bases, leaving 11 bases between the germline ends. The CDR3 length is 14 residues. TCRdb keeps only in-frame clones here, not all; method: immunoSEQ multiplex PCR. In the table there are around 46,000 clones, about 90% of which are singletons. The V call is TRBV19, the J call TRBJ1-1, with D unclear. Sequenced input: peripheral blood. The clonotype comes from a man between 50 and 59 years old with acute or convalescent COVID-19. CDR3 in DNA: TGTGCCAGTAGTATAGTTGGAGGGAAGACTGAAGCTTTCTTT. Its translation: CASSIVGGKTEAFF. Full variable domain (outside the CDR3, taken from reference TRBV19 and TRBJ1-1): DGGITQSPKYLFRKEGQNVTLSCEQNLNHDAMYWYRQDPGQGLRLIYYSQIVNDFQKGDIAEGYSVSREKKESFPLTVTSAQKNPTAFYLCASSIVGGKTEAFFGQGTRLTVV.